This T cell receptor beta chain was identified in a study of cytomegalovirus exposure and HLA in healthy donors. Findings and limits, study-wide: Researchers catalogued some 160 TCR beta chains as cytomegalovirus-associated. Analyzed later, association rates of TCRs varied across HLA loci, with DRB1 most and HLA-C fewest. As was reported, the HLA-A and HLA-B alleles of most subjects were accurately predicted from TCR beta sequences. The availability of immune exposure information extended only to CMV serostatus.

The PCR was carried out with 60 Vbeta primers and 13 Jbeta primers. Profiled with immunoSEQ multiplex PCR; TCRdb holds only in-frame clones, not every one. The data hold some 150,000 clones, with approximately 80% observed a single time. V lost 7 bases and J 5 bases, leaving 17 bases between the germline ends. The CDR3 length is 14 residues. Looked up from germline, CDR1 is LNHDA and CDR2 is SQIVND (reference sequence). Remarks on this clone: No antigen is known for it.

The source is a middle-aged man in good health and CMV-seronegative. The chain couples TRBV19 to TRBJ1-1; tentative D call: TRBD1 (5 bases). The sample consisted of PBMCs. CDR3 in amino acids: CASKAPVGGTEAFF. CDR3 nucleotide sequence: TGTGCCAGTAAGGCCCCTGTGGGGGGGACTGAAGCTTTCTTT.